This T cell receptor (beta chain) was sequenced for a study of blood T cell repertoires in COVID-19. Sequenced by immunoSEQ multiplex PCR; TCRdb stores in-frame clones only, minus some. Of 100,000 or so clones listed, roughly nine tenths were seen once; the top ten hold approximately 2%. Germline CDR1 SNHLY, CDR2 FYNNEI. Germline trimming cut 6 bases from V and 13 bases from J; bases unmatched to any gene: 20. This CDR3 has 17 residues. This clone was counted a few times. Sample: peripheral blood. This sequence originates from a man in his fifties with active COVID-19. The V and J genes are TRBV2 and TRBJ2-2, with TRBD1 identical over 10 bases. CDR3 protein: CASREDRGGTWPGLLFF. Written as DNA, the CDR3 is TGTGCCAGCAGGGAGGACAGGGGGGGAACCTGGCCGGGTTTGCTGTTTTTT.